This entry is about one T cell receptor beta chain. Its specificity is unknown. One end of the junction fails to match germline, which may point to a read error. Researchers generated TCR beta cDNA from roughly 500 ng of total RNA, relying on a constant-region primer. ARM-PCR, slightly modified, supplied the TCR beta libraries through three nested multiplex PCR rounds. Primers for the first two PCR rounds were TRBV1-TRBV30 forward primers and a C-beta reverse primer (approximately 9 cycles per round). TCRdb reprocessed the multiplex PCR reads with MiXCR, giving one entry per CDR3 protein. Among about 320,000 distinct CDR3 sequences listed, 65% were seen once. Germline V gives CDR1 SEHNR, CDR2 FQNEAQ (reference sequence). CDR3 size: 15 residues. This sample stems from a study of tumor-infiltrating lymphocytes in primary liver carcinoma. Overall study context: Surgeons resected the patients' primary liver carcinomas. The yield of productive TCRbeta reads per sample was roughly 3.65 to 7.5 million and was similar across tissue types. Study-level findings and limits: Bulk samples went unsorted, so CD4+ and CD8+ repertoires were not compared. The 250 largest clones made up significantly more of tumor than blood repertoires (p = 0.039).

Germline DNA was also extracted, and blood RNA was taken from unsorted whole blood. This TCR was recovered from a man in his forties with primary liver carcinoma and hepatitis B virus infection. This chain joins TRBV7-9 and TRBJ2-5, with D perhaps matching TRBD2 (5 bases). The specimen was peripheral blood. The CDR3 DNA follows: TGTGCCAGCAGCTTAGCGCGGGTGTACCAAGAGACCCAGCACTTC. It yields the protein CASSLARVYQETQHF.